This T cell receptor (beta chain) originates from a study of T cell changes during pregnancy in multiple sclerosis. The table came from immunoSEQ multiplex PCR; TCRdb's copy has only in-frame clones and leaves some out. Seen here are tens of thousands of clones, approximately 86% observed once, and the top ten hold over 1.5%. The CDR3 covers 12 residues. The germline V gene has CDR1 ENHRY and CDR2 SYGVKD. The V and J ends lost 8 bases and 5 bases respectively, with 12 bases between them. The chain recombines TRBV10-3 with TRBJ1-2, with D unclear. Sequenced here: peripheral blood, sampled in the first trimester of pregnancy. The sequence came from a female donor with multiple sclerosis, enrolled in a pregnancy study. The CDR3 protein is CAISSGIYGYTF. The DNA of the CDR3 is TGTGCCATCTCCTCAGGAATATATGGCTACACCTTC.